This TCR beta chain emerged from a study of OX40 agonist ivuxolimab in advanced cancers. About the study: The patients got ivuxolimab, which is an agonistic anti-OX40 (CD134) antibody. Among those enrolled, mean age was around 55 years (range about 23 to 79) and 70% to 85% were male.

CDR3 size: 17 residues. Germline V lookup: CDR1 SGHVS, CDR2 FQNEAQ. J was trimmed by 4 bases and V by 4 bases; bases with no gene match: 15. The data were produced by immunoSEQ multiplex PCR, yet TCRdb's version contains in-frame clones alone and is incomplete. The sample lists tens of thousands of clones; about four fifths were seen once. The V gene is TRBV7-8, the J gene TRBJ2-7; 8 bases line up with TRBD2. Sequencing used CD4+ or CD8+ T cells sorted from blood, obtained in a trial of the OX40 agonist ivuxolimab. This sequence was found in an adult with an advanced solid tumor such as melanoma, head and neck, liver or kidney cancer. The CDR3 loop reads CASSSDPRAGVSYEQYF. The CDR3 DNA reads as TGTGCCAGCAGCTCGGACCCACGAGCGGGAGTTTCTTACGAGCAGTACTTC.